These T cell receptor beta chains were read from a single sample in a study of blood T cell repertoires in COVID-19. This table comes from immunoSEQ multiplex PCR, and its TCRdb copy is limited to in-frame clones, with some not included. The table lists roughly 130,000 clones, roughly 84% of them singletons. Sequencing was carried out using PBMCs or T cells enriched from blood (not recorded which). These receptors were obtained from a woman aged 25 to 39 who had recovered from COVID-19. The CDR3 runs from the conserved cysteine through the conserved F or W. Each record gives: CDR3 protein, CDR3 DNA, J gene, V gene, clone size, D gene. The D gene is left open where the match is weak. The size of a clone is reported for some rows only, either as once, few or many, or as a class for expanded clones.

CDR3 protein: CASRIQVSGNTIYF; CDR3 DNA: TGTGCCAGTAGGATACAGGTCTCTGGAAACACCATATATTTT; J gene: TRBJ1-3; V gene: TRBV19; clone size: NA; D gene: NA
CDR3 protein: CASTQRGSSYNEQFF; CDR3 DNA: TGTGCCAGCACCCAACGGGGGAGCTCCTACAATGAGCAGTTCTTC; J gene: TRBJ2-1; V gene: TRBV28; clone size: NA; D gene: NA
CDR3 protein: CAWSSYSNQPQHF; CDR3 DNA: TGTGCCTGGAGTAGCTATAGCAATCAGCCCCAGCATTTT; J gene: TRBJ1-5; V gene: TRBV30; clone size: NA; D gene: NA
CDR3 protein: CASSLGGLNTEAFF; CDR3 DNA: TGTGCCAGCAGCTTGGGGGGGCTGAACACTGAAGCTTTCTTT; J gene: TRBJ1-1; V gene: TRBV5-4; clone size: NA; D gene: NA
CDR3 protein: CASSRVYKDTIYF; CDR3 DNA: TGTGCCAGCAGTCGGGTTTATAAGGACACCATATATTTT; J gene: TRBJ1-3; V gene: TRBV6-5; clone size: few; D gene: NA
CDR3 protein: CASSLGTSGNTDTQYF; CDR3 DNA: TGCGCCAGCAGCTTAGGGACTAGCGGCAACACAGATACGCAGTATTTT; J gene: TRBJ2-3; V gene: TRBV5-1; clone size: few; D gene: TRBD2
CDR3 protein: CASSGTTGDTIYF; CDR3 DNA: TGTGCCAGCAGTGGGACAACCGGTGACACCATATATTTT; J gene: TRBJ1-3; V gene: TRBV2; clone size: few; D gene: NA
CDR3 protein: CASSLVSGGSAYEQYF; CDR3 DNA: TGTGCCAGCAGCTTAGTGTCCGGCGGGTCTGCCTACGAGCAGTACTTC; J gene: TRBJ2-7; V gene: TRBV7-8; clone size: NA; D gene: NA
CDR3 protein: CSVDPPPRGQFF; CDR3 DNA: TGCAGCGTTGACCCACCTCCGCGGGGGCAGTTCTTC; J gene: TRBJ2-1; V gene: TRBV29-1; clone size: NA; D gene: NA
CDR3 protein: CASNGPGQGPDTQYF; CDR3 DNA: TGTGCCAGCAACGGACCGGGACAGGGGCCAGATACGCAGTATTTT; J gene: TRBJ2-3; V gene: TRBV9; clone size: NA; D gene: TRBD1
CDR3 protein: CASSVAGHNYGYTF; CDR3 DNA: TGTGCCAGCAGCGTAGCGGGACATAACTATGGCTACACCTTC; J gene: TRBJ1-2; V gene: TRBV9; clone size: NA; D gene: NA
CDR3 protein: CSVRRGTGGEYEQYF; CDR3 DNA: TGCAGCGTCCGACGTGGGACAGGGGGCGAATACGAGCAGTACTTC; J gene: TRBJ2-7; V gene: TRBV29-1; clone size: once; D gene: TRBD1
CDR3 protein: CASLSGANVLTF; CDR3 DNA: TGTGCCAGCCTCTCTGGGGCCAACGTCCTGACTTTC; J gene: TRBJ2-6; V gene: TRBV28; clone size: NA; D gene: NA
CDR3 protein: CASSMTSGRRFEQYF; CDR3 DNA: TGTGCCAGTAGTATGACTAGCGGGAGAAGATTCGAGCAGTACTTC; J gene: TRBJ2-7; V gene: TRBV19; clone size: NA; D gene: TRBD2
CDR3 protein: CASSPDLDRVHEQYF; CDR3 DNA: TGCGCCAGCAGCCCCGATCTGGACAGGGTCCACGAGCAGTACTTC; J gene: TRBJ2-7; V gene: TRBV5-1; clone size: NA; D gene: TRBD1
CDR3 protein: CASSIFYNTGELFF; CDR3 DNA: TGTGCCAGTAGTATTTTCTACAACACCGGGGAGCTGTTTTTT; J gene: TRBJ2-2; V gene: TRBV19; clone size: NA; D gene: NA
CDR3 protein: CASSQAITTGFAGELFF; CDR3 DNA: TGCGCCAGCAGCCAAGCAATTACGACAGGGTTCGCCGGGGAGCTGTTTTTT; J gene: TRBJ2-2; V gene: TRBV4-1; clone size: once; D gene: TRBD1
CDR3 protein: CASRSGEQPQHF; CDR3 DNA: TGTGCCAGCAGGTCGGGGGAACAGCCCCAGCATTTT; J gene: TRBJ1-5; V gene: TRBV28; clone size: NA; D gene: NA
CDR3 protein: CASSPGQETDTQYF; CDR3 DNA: TGTGCCAGCAGTCCAGGGCAGGAGACAGATACGCAGTATTTT; J gene: TRBJ2-3; V gene: TRBV6-2/TRBV6-3; clone size: NA; D gene: NA
CDR3 protein: CASSMQRLAGALFF; CDR3 DNA: TGTGCCAGCAGCATGCAGAGACTAGCGGGCGCGCTGTTTTTT; J gene: TRBJ2-2; V gene: TRBV5-8; clone size: NA; D gene: TRBD2
CDR3 protein: CSGLDRAEAFF; CDR3 DNA: TGCAGCGGCCTGGACAGGGCTGAAGCTTTCTTT; J gene: TRBJ1-1; V gene: TRBV29-1; clone size: NA; D gene: TRBD1
CDR3 protein: CASSLGGQGYGYTF; CDR3 DNA: TGTGCCAGCAGCTTAGGAGGACAGGGCTATGGCTACACCTTC; J gene: TRBJ1-2; V gene: TRBV7-8; clone size: NA; D gene: TRBD1
CDR3 protein: CASSRDRGETQYF; CDR3 DNA: TGTGCCAGCAGCCGGGACAGGGGAGAGACCCAGTACTTC; J gene: TRBJ2-5; V gene: TRBV6-5; clone size: NA; D gene: TRBD1
CDR3 protein: CASKLAGEQFF; CDR3 DNA: TGTGCCAGCAAACTAGCGGGAGAGCAGTTCTTC; J gene: TRBJ2-1; V gene: TRBV2; clone size: few; D gene: TRBD2
CDR3 protein: CASSLDSYGYTF; CDR3 DNA: TGTGCCAGCAGTTTAGACAGCTATGGCTACACCTTC; J gene: TRBJ1-2; V gene: TRBV6-5; clone size: NA; D gene: NA
CDR3 protein: CASKEGQENEQFF; CDR3 DNA: TGTGCCAGCAAGGAGGGCCAGGAGAATGAGCAGTTCTTC; J gene: TRBJ2-1; V gene: TRBV6-5; clone size: few; D gene: NA
CDR3 protein: CASSQDDARQAPKNTIYF; CDR3 DNA: TGCGCCAGCAGCCAAGATGATGCCCGCCAGGCCCCAAAAAACACCATATATTTT; J gene: TRBJ1-3; V gene: TRBV4-3; clone size: NA; D gene: NA
CDR3 protein: CASSRNGVQGTDEQYF; CDR3 DNA: TGCGCCAGCAGTCGCAATGGGGTACAGGGAACCGACGAGCAGTACTTC; J gene: TRBJ2-7; V gene: TRBV4-1; clone size: NA; D gene: NA
CDR3 protein: CASSEVGGENYGYTF; CDR3 DNA: TGTGCCAGCAGTGAAGTAGGGGGCGAGAACTATGGCTACACCTTC; J gene: TRBJ1-2; V gene: TRBV2; clone size: NA; D gene: TRBD1
CDR3 protein: CASKTPGTGGFTGELFF; CDR3 DNA: TGCGCCAGCAAAACCCCCGGGACAGGGGGCTTTACCGGGGAGCTGTTTTTT; J gene: TRBJ2-2; V gene: TRBV5-1; clone size: once; D gene: TRBD1
CDR3 protein: CASSPTTGGAEAFF; CDR3 DNA: TGTGCCAGCAGCCCCACGACAGGGGGGGCTGAAGCTTTCTTT; J gene: TRBJ1-1; V gene: TRBV7-2; clone size: once; D gene: TRBD1
CDR3 protein: CATSDFVTDTQYF; CDR3 DNA: TGTGCCACCAGTGATTTCGTGACAGATACGCAGTATTTT; J gene: TRBJ2-3; V gene: TRBV24-1; clone size: NA; D gene: NA
CDR3 protein: CATSREPKSRGEKLFF; CDR3 DNA: TGTGCCACCAGCAGAGAACCAAAGTCCAGGGGGGAAAAACTGTTTTTT; J gene: TRBJ1-4; V gene: TRBV15; clone size: NA; D gene: TRBD1
CDR3 protein: CASSISSGSDYEQYF; CDR3 DNA: TGTGCCAGCAGCATCTCTAGCGGGAGTGATTACGAGCAGTACTTC; J gene: TRBJ2-7; V gene: TRBV7-9; clone size: NA; D gene: TRBD2
CDR3 protein: CASSYGTGSDTEAFF; CDR3 DNA: TGTGCCAGCAGTTACGGGACAGGGTCCGACACTGAAGCTTTCTTT; J gene: TRBJ1-1; V gene: TRBV6-2/TRBV6-3; clone size: NA; D gene: TRBD1
CDR3 protein: CATSGLAGAPGELFF; CDR3 DNA: TGTGCCACCAGCGGACTAGCGGGAGCACCCGGGGAGCTGTTTTTT; J gene: TRBJ2-2; V gene: TRBV15; clone size: few; D gene: TRBD2
CDR3 protein: CASTRAQGVGETQYF; CDR3 DNA: TGTGCCAGCACCCGGGCACAGGGGGTAGGAGAGACCCAGTACTTC; J gene: TRBJ2-5; V gene: TRBV2; clone size: NA; D gene: TRBD1
CDR3 protein: CASSQSGLPSETQYF; CDR3 DNA: TGTGCCAGCTCACAATCGGGACTTCCATCTGAGACCCAGTACTTC; J gene: TRBJ2-5; V gene: TRBV18; clone size: NA; D gene: NA
CDR3 protein: CASKTNRGFIYGYTF; CDR3 DNA: TGTGCCAGCAAGACCAACAGGGGGTTCATCTATGGCTACACCTTC; J gene: TRBJ1-2; V gene: TRBV6-6; clone size: NA; D gene: TRBD1
CDR3 protein: CASSSQTSRGGELFF; CDR3 DNA: TGTGCCAGCAGCTCCCAGACCTCGCGGGGCGGGGAGCTGTTTTTT; J gene: TRBJ2-2; V gene: TRBV5-4; clone size: NA; D gene: NA
CDR3 protein: CASSVTGNGELFF; CDR3 DNA: TGTGCCAGCAGTGTAACAGGGAACGGGGAGCTGTTTTTT; J gene: TRBJ2-2; V gene: TRBV27; clone size: NA; D gene: NA